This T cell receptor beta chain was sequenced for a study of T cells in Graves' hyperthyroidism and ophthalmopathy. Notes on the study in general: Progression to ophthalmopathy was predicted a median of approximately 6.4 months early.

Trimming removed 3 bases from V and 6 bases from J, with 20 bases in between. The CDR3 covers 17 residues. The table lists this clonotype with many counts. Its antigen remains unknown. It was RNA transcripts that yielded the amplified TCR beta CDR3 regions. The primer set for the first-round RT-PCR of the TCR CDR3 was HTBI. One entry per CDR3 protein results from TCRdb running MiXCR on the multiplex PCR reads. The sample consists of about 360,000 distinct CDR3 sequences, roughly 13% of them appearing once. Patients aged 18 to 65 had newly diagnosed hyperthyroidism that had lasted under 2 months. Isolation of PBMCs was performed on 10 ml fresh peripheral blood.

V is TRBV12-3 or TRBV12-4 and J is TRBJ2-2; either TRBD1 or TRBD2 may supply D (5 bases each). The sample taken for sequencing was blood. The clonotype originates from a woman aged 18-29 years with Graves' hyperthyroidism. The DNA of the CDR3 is TGTGCCAGCAGTTTGATAGCGAGCAGGGTCACGGCCGGGGAGCTGTTTTTT. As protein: CASSLIASRVTAGELFF.